A single sample is the source of the 10 T cell receptor beta chains below, sequenced in a study of memory CD4+ T cells and cytomegalovirus serostatus. TCRdb's copy holds only in-frame clones and misses some; the assay was immunoSEQ multiplex PCR. The sample shows about 52,000 clones, 80% of them seen only once. Single viable CD3+CD4+CD8-CD45RO+ cells were sorted as the memory CD4+ T cells. Specimen: memory CD4+ T cells from blood. These receptors all come from an adult in good health and CMV-seropositive.

The V and J genes are TRBV5-1 and TRBJ2-7, with D maybe TRBD2 (6 bases). This CDR3 comprises 14 residues. The germline CDR1 and CDR2 sequences are SGHRS and YFSETQ. V was clipped by 4 bases and J by 2 bases, with 13 bases between them. In nucleotides, the CDR3 is TGCGCCAGCAGCGTCCGGGGACTCCCCTACGAGCAGTACTTC. Protein sequence: CASSVRGLPYEQYF.

This chain joins TRBV5-4 and TRBJ2-2, with a tentative D call TRBD2 (6 bases). This CDR3 has 16 residues. Trimming took off 0 bases at V and 1 base at J, with 10 bases between the two ends. Per the germline V gene, CDR1 is SGHNT and CDR2 is YYREEE (reference sequence). In DNA form, the CDR3 reads TGTGCCAGCAGCTTGGGGGGAGGCGGGAACACCGGGGAGCTGTTTTTT. It encodes CASSLGGGGNTGELFF.

This rearrangement joins TRBV10-3 to TRBJ2-1; unclear D gene. Germline V CDR1 and CDR2: ENHRY, SYGVKD. CDR3 length equals 15 residues. V shed 3 bases and J shed 2 bases, with 11 bases lying between them. The CDR3 region is CAISDPLFTYNEQFF. The CDR3 nucleotides are TGTGCCATCAGTGATCCTCTGTTCACCTACAATGAGCAGTTCTTC.

J is TRBJ2-7 and V is TRBV7-2; 9 bases fit TRBD1. CDR1 and CDR2 from the germline V gene are SGHTA and FQGNSA. V lost 5 bases to trimming and J lost 1 base; unmatched junction nucleotides: 6. The CDR3 totals 15 residues. The CDR3 sequence is CASSRGGTGSYEQYF. For the CDR3, the DNA is TGTGCCAGCAGCCGGGGTGGGACAGGGTCCTACGAGCAGTACTTC. Variable domain in full (rest from reference TRBV7-2 and TRBJ2-7): GAGVSQSPSNKVTEKGKDVELRCDPISGHTALYWYRQSLGQGLEFLIYFQGNSAPDKSGLPSDRFSAERTGGSVSTLTIQRTQQEDSAVYLCASSRGGTGSYEQYFGPGTRLTVT.

The V call is TRBV6-5, the J call TRBJ2-2; D call uncertain. CDR1 and CDR2 (germline): MNHEY, SVGAGI. The CDR3 is 12 residues long. V lost 3 bases to trimming and J lost 9 bases, with 8 bases between them. In nucleotides, the CDR3 is TGTGCCAGCAGTTATGACTGGAGGGAGCTGTTTTTT. This translates into CASSYDWRELFF.

The CDR3 coding sequence is TGCGCCAGCAGCCAAGCCATCGGGACAGGGGCGTCCTACGAGCAGTACTTC. Residues: CASSQAIGTGASYEQYF. The chain has TRBV4-3 and TRBJ2-7; 10 bases are a match to TRBD1. The germline V gene encodes CDR1 LGHNA and CDR2 YSLEER. CDR3 length: 17 amino acids. After removal of 1 base from V and 1 base from J, the junction contained 7 bases not matched to a gene.

This rearrangement joins TRBV5-4 to TRBJ2-7, with 7 bases aligning to TRBD2. Germline trimming cut 2 bases from V and 7 bases from J; bases unmatched to any gene: 12. This CDR3 spans 15 amino acids. Looked up from germline, CDR1 is SGHNT and CDR2 is YYREEE (reference sequence). CDR3 nucleotides: TGTGCCAGCAGCTTAGCGGGGAGCCCCCTAGAAGAGCAGTACTTC. It codes for CASSLAGSPLEEQYF.

V usage is TRBV28 and J usage is TRBJ1-2; D remains unclear. The V gene lost 6 bases and the J gene lost 4 bases, with 12 bases spanning the gap. Germline V lookup: CDR1 MDHEN, CDR2 SYDVKM. The CDR3 is made up of 13 amino acids. CDR3: CASSSGYVYGYTF. Written as DNA, the CDR3 is TGTGCCAGCAGCTCGGGGTATGTCTATGGCTACACCTTC.

This clone was seen a single time. The rearrangement joins TRBV4-2 to TRBJ2-5; possible D gene TRBD1, 5 bases. Trimming took off 4 bases at V and 0 bases at J, with 15 bases between the two ends. The CDR3 is made up of 16 amino acids. Germline CDR1 reads LGHNA; CDR2 reads YNFKEQ. This CDR3 is CASSPGRGFDQETQYF. CDR3 in DNA: TGTGCCAGCAGCCCTGGAAGGGGTTTCGACCAAGAGACCCAGTACTTC.

CDR3 nucleotide sequence: TGCGCCAGCCTCCCGGGACTAGCCCCGGGTGAGCAGTTCTTC. Its protein product is CASLPGLAPGEQFF. V gene TRBV10-2 combines with J gene TRBJ2-1, with 9 bases fitting TRBD2. CDR1 is WSHSY, CDR2 SAAADI, per germline. The V and J ends lost 8 bases and 9 bases, in that order; junction bases with no gene match: 11. The CDR3 has 14 residues.